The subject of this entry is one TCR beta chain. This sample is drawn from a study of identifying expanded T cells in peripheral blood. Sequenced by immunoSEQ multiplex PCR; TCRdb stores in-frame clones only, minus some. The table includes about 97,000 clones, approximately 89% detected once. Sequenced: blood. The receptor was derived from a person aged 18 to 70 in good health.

The CDR3 region is CASSPPGSIYNEQFF. CDR3 nucleotides: TGTGCCAGCAGTCCCCCAGGTTCTATCTACAATGAGCAGTTCTTC. This chain connects TRBV27 to TRBJ2-1, with D hard to call. Trimming stripped 5 bases from V and 3 bases from J, with 14 bases between. The CDR3 covers 15 residues. Germline assignment: CDR1 MNHEY and CDR2 SMNVEV (reference sequence).